This section outlines one T cell receptor beta chain sequence together with its context. The sample belongs to a study of OX40 agonist ivuxolimab in advanced cancers. The CDR3 is 16 amino acids. Trimming at V came to 0 bases and at J to 3 bases, leaving 5 bases not matched to a gene. Germline V gene lookup returns CDR1 LGHNA and CDR2 YSLEER. Systemic immunosuppression or autoimmune disease history was grounds to exclude patients. Data came from immunoSEQ multiplex PCR; TCRdb stores just in-frame clones and leaves some out. The repertoire includes about 45,000 clones, roughly 80% of them detected once, and about 10% sits in the top ten.

This receptor was taken from an adult with an advanced solid tumor such as melanoma, head and neck, liver or kidney cancer. The chain recombines TRBV4-3 with TRBJ2-3, with TRBD1 matching 8 bases. This specimen consisted of CD4+ or CD8+ T cells sorted from blood, obtained in a trial of the OX40 agonist ivuxolimab. CDR3 nucleotide sequence: TGCGCCAGCAGCCAAGATCTCAGGGGGCGGACAGATACGCAGTATTTT. This sequence encodes CASSQDLRGRTDTQYF.